This T cell receptor (beta chain) derives from a study of CD8 T cells in Susac syndrome. Sequencing of TCR beta was undertaken in CD8+ and CD4+ T cells derived from blood. RNA amounts of roughly 0.5 to 1 ug underwent reverse transcription with random hexamers. Via MiXCR, TCRdb re-called the immunoSEQ multiplex PCR reads, giving one row per CDR3 protein. The sample consists of about 160,000 distinct CDR3 sequences, 92% of them appearing once. The ends lost 6 bases at V and 4 bases at J; junction bases unmatched: 10. The CDR3 covers 16 residues. The sample consisted of CD4+ T cells from PBMCs. The chain couples TRBV12-3 or TRBV12-4 to TRBJ2-3; 10 bases are a match to TRBD2. This TCR was recovered from a human donor in good health. The CDR3 is CASRPSGGRGADTQYF. DNA for the CDR3: TGTGCCAGCAGGCCTAGCGGGGGCCGGGGGGCAGATACGCAGTATTTT.